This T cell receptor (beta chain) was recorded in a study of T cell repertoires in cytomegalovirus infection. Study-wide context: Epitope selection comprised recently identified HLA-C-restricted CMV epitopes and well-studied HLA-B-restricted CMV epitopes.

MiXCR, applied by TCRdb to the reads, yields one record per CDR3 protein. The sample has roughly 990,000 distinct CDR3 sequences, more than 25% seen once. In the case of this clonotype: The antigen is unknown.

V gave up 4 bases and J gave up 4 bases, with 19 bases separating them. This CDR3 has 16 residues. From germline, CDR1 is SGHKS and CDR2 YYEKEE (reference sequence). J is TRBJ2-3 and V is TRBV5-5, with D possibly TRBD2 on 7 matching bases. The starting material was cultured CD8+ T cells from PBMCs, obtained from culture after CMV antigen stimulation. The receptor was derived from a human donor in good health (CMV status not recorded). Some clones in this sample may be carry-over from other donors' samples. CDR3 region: CASSGRGGEVPDTQYF. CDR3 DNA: TGTGCCAGCAGCGGGAGGGGGGGTGAAGTCCCAGATACGCAGTATTTT.